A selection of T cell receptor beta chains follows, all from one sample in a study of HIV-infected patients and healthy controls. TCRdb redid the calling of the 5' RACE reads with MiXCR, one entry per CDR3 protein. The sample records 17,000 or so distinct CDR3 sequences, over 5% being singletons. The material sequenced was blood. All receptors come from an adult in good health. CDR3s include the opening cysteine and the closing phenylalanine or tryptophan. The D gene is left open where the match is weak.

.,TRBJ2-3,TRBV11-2,CASSLDIADTQYF
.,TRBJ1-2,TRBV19,CASTRAVSNYGYTF
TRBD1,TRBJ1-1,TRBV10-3,CAIWGPPKSAGTGNTEAFF
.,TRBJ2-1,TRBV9,CASSVVDSNNEQFF
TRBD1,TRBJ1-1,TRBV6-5,CASSRGQGALGTEAFF
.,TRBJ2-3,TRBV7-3,CASSLASTDTQYF
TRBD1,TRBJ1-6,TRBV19,CASTSGQDSYNSPLHF
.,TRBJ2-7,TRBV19,CASSSQPPYEQYF
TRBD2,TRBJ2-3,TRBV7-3,CASSSGRITGGIGTDTQYF
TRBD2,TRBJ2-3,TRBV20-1,CSARDLGLAGIDTQYF
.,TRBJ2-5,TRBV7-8,CASSRRVETQYF
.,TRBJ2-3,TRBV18,CASSPWIRSTDTQYF
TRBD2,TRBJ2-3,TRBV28,CASSLKAGGRTDTQYF
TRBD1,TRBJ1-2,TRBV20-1,CSARWDRSANYGYTF
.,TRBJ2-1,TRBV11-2,CASSLETQYNEQFF
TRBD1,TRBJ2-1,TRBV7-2,CASSSGTGSRGEQFF
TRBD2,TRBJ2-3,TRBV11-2,CASSLGVGGADTQYF
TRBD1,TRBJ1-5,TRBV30,CAWSGWTGGMADNQPQHF
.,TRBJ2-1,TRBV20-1,CSARDSRDYNEQFF
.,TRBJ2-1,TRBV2,CASSEWVGTDYNEQFF